The source of this T cell receptor (beta chain) is a study of CD8 T cells in Susac syndrome. Concerning this clonotype: Its antigen is unknown.

Whole-study results and caveats: The study's TCR sequencing and HLA analysis drew on a certain number of individuals. That number was acknowledged as relatively small.

CD8+ and CD4+ T cells from blood underwent TCR beta sequencing, which was carried out in a high-throughput format. Negative isolation was used for CD8+ and CD4+ T cells, and FACS enrichment was applied to TEMRA cells. V dropped 5 bases and J dropped 4; count of bases not matched to a gene: 4. The CDR3 covers 15 residues. Germline CDR1 reads SGHVS; CDR2 reads FNYEAQ. RNA was extracted with the RNeasy kit, and a quantity of 0.5 to 1 ug was reverse transcribed using random hexamers. TCRdb redid the calling of the immunoSEQ multiplex PCR reads with MiXCR, one entry per CDR3 protein. The profile shows 150,000 to 200,000 distinct CDR3 sequences, roughly 94% of them singletons.

Sequencing input: CD4+ T cells from PBMCs. The chain links TRBV7-6 to TRBJ2-1; 11 bases line up with TRBD2. The clonotype comes from a human donor in good health. The CDR3 sequence is CASSAGLAVYNEQFF. CDR3 coding DNA: TGTGCCAGCAGCGCGGGACTAGCGGTTTACAATGAGCAGTTCTTC.